Following are 12 T cell receptor beta chains from one sample sequenced in a study of shared clonotypes between healthy human individuals (dated by TCRdb to about 2020). Library generation was performed with the immunoSEQ multiplex PCR assay. TCRdb carries this immuneACCESS record with in-frame sequences only. Its versions omit some clonotypes, under half of them owing to an unresolved V gene in the studies checked, with the rest unexplained. This sample comprises around 690,000 clones, less than 95% of them detected only once. More than 30% of the sample is in the top ten clones. The sample taken for sequencing was memory CD8+ T cells from PBMCs. The sample's cell subset or site, from its label and the paper: CD45RO+ cells pooled with CCR7-negative TemRA cells. These receptors all come from a man between 18 and 29 years old in good health. Some clones in this sample may be carry-over from other donors' samples.

This clone was seen a handful of times. The chain employs TRBV7-9 and TRBJ1-1; D is uncertain. Trimming left V 7 bases short and J 1 base short, with 16 bases between. Germline CDR1 is SEHNR and CDR2 is FQNEAQ (reference sequence). The CDR3 covers 15 residues. CDR3 sequence reads: CASTPRAATNTEAFF. As DNA, the CDR3 is TGTGCCAGCACCCCCCGCGCCGCCACGAACACTGAAGCTTTCTTT.

The chain employs TRBV7-6 and TRBJ2-7; no reliable D call. Germline assignment: CDR1 SGHVS and CDR2 FNYEAQ. The length of the CDR3 is 15 residues. The V end lost 7 bases, the J end lost 4 bases, and 20 bases lay between the germline ends. The CDR3 bases are TGTGCCAGCACCACGGACCCGGGCCCCAGGTACGAGCAGTACTTC. This sequence encodes CASTTDPGPRYEQYF.

The chain couples TRBV28 to TRBJ1-4; TRBD1 might be the D (5 bases). This CDR3 has 14 residues. Germline values: CDR1 MDHEN, CDR2 SYDVKM. V shed 6 bases and J shed 7 bases, with 15 bases lying between them. Here the CDR3 DNA reads TGTGCCAGCAGCCCAGGGAGGGCGCGTGAAAAACTGTTTTTT. Its protein product is CASSPGRAREKLFF.

The genes are TRBV4-2 and TRBJ2-1; maybe TRBD2 (5 bases). The CDR3 is 14 amino acids. V shed 0 bases and J shed 7 bases, with 10 bases lying between them. The germline V gene has CDR1 LGHNA and CDR2 YNFKEQ. The CDR3 sequence is CASSQDRGLNEQFF. CDR3 DNA: TGTGCCAGCAGCCAAGACCGGGGTCTGAATGAGCAGTTCTTC.

The chain couples TRBV19 to TRBJ2-1, with D perhaps TRBD1 or TRBD2 (5 bases each). This CDR3 comprises 15 residues. Trimming pared 6 bases from V and 0 bases from J, leaving 12 bases between. Looked up from germline, CDR1 is LNHDA and CDR2 is SQIVND (reference sequence). This CDR3 is CASRLGPSSYNEQFF. CDR3 DNA: TGTGCCAGTAGATTGGGACCGAGCTCCTACAATGAGCAGTTCTTC.

Comment on this clone: With only one base between it and a far larger clone, this is likely a read error. The chain is built from TRBV5-8 and TRBJ1-2, with D unresolved. This CDR3 spans 15 amino acids. CDR1 SGHTS and CDR2 YDEGEE come from the germline V gene. The CDR3 DNA is TGTGCCAGCAGCCTTGAAGGAGGGAGGAACTATGGCTTCACCTTC. As protein: CASSLEGGRNYGFTF.

The V call is TRBV7-3, the J call TRBJ2-1; 10 bases match TRBD2. V shed 4 bases and J 4 bases; nucleotides not matched to a gene: 4. This CDR3 region has 15 residues. The germline V gene has CDR1 SGHTA and CDR2 FQGTGA. The CDR3 DNA sequence: TGTGCCAGCAGCTCGGGACTAGCGACTTACAATGAGCAGTTCTTC. Residues: CASSSGLATYNEQFF.

The V call is TRBV7-8, the J call TRBJ2-7, with 7 bases aligning to TRBD2. The CDR3 spans 15 residues. V was pared by 5 bases and J by 2 bases, with 9 bases of the junction left unmatched. In germline, CDR1 is SGHVS, CDR2 FQNEAQ. The DNA of the CDR3 is TGTGCCAGCAGCCCCACCGGGGGGAGACCCTACGAGCAGTACTTC. Translating gives CASSPTGGRPYEQYF.

This sequence joins TRBV13 and TRBJ2-3, with D uncertain. Per the germline V gene, CDR1 is PRHDT and CDR2 is FYEKMQ (reference sequence). Trimming cost V 7 bases and J 2 bases, with 19 bases left between them. The CDR3 extends over 16 amino acids. The CDR3 sequence: CASNPPGGQTTDTQYF. The CDR3 nucleotides read TGTGCCAGCAACCCACCGGGCGGCCAAACCACAGATACGCAGTATTTT.

V and J are TRBV7-2 and TRBJ2-2, with a tentative D call TRBD1 (5 bases). Between the trimmed V and J ends, which lost 5 bases and 5 bases, there was a span of 9 bases. Germline CDR1 SGHTA, CDR2 FQGNSA. This CDR3 is built from 13 residues. The chain's CDR3 is CASSPRTTGELFF. CDR3 sequence (DNA): TGTGCCAGCAGCCCGCGGACAACCGGGGAGCTGTTTTTT.

This clone has a single count. V is TRBV7-9 and J is TRBJ1-1; tentative D call: TRBD1 (6 bases). Germline V gives CDR1 SEHNR, CDR2 FQNEAQ (reference sequence). The CDR3 spans 13 residues. V was cut by 5 bases and J by 6 bases, with 13 bases left in between. CDR3 region: CASSRPGGSEAFF. CDR3 bases: TGTGCCAGCAGCCGACCGGGGGGCTCTGAAGCTTTCTTT.

This chain links TRBV19 with TRBJ2-7; D gene ambiguous. In germline, CDR1 is LNHDA, CDR2 SQIVND (reference sequence). The CDR3 sequence is 13 residues long. V was trimmed by 3 bases and J by 3 bases, leaving 9 bases between them. CDR3 nucleotides: TGTGCCAGTAGTATTGGACCGCGCTACGAGCAGTACTTC. Its protein product is CASSIGPRYEQYF.